Shown below are 27 T cell receptor beta chains from a single sample sequenced in a study of radiotherapy plus CTLA-4 blockade in lung cancer. Here immunoSEQ multiplex PCR was the method, and the copy in TCRdb shows in-frame clones only, minus some. The table shows about 95,000 clones, with about 83% occurring only once. This sample comprised peripheral blood, obtained from a patient treated with radiotherapy plus ipilimumab. These receptors were obtained from a human donor with non-small cell lung cancer who had stable disease on radiotherapy plus ipilimumab.

The chain has TRBV11-2 and TRBJ1-1; 7 nucleotides line up with TRBD1. The CDR3 contains 15 residues. Per the germline V gene, CDR1 is SGHAT and CDR2 is FQNNGV. Unmatched junction bases numbered 6, after V lost 1 base and J lost 4 bases. In DNA form, the CDR3 reads TGTGCCAGCAGCTTAGTAGGGGGCGCCGTCACTGAAGCTTTCTTT. Encoded protein: CASSLVGGAVTEAFF.

J is TRBJ1-2 and V is TRBV19, with TRBD1 matching 9 bases. V shed 4 bases and J 5 bases; nucleotides not matched to a gene: 14. The CDR3 extends over 17 amino acids. Germline values: CDR1 LNHDA, CDR2 SQIVND (reference sequence). CDR3 residues: CASSTNSGQGLLYGYTF. CDR3 bases: TGTGCCAGTAGTACCAACTCGGGACAGGGCCTGTTGTATGGCTACACCTTC.

The chain's CDR3 is CASSRTGNGQETQYF. Written as DNA, the CDR3 is TGTGCCAGCAGCCGGACAGGGAACGGGCAAGAGACCCAGTACTTC. This chain links TRBV6-1 with TRBJ2-5; TRBD1 agrees at 8 bases. This CDR3 spans 15 amino acids. Germline loops: CDR1 MNHNS, CDR2 SASEGT. With 6 bases clipped from V and 2 bases from J, the junction kept 8 bases outside the gene matches.

A few counts support this clone. The chain employs TRBV6-6 and TRBJ1-1; TRBD1 matches at 7 bases. The CDR3 covers 15 residues. V lost 6 bases, J lost 1 base, and 8 bases stayed unmatched. The V gene's germline CDR1 is MNHNY and CDR2 SVGAGI (reference sequence). CDR3 region: CASSLTGRGNTEAFF. The CDR3, as DNA: TGTGCCAGCAGCTTGACAGGGAGGGGGAACACTGAAGCTTTCTTT.

This chain links TRBV7-2 with TRBJ2-7; D possibly corresponds to TRBD2 (7 bases). V lost 4 bases to trimming and J lost 4 bases, with 17 bases between them. CDR1 SGHTA and CDR2 FQGNSA come from the germline V gene. The CDR3 has 15 residues. The CDR3 nucleotides read TGTGCCAGCAGCTCCGAGGGGGGGCTCGGGTACGAGCAGTACTTC. As protein: CASSSEGGLGYEQYF. Based on the CDR3 plus reference TRBV7-2 and TRBJ2-7, the full variable domain is GAGVSQSPSNKVTEKGKDVELRCDPISGHTALYWYRQSLGQGLEFLIYFQGNSAPDKSGLPSDRFSAERTGGSVSTLTIQRTQQEDSAVYLCASSSEGGLGYEQYFGPGTRLTVT.

There are a few counts of this clone. V gene TRBV27 combines with J gene TRBJ1-5; D might be TRBD1 (5 bases). The V end was cut by 2 bases, the J end by 6 bases, with 17 bases between. The CDR3 has 16 residues. The germline CDR1 and CDR2 sequences are MNHEY and SMNVEV (reference sequence). CDR3 DNA sequence: TGTGCCAGCAGTTTACGTCCAGGGCGAGGGAGTCAGCCCCAGCATTTT. This sequence encodes CASSLRPGRGSQPQHF.

The genes are TRBV11-2 and TRBJ2-1; the match to TRBD2 covers 13 bases. The V gene's germline CDR1 is SGHAT and CDR2 FQNNGV. The trim removed 5 bases at V and 2 bases at J, leaving 0 bases unmatched. CDR3 size: 15 residues. CDR3 sequence (DNA): TGTGCCAGCAGCACTAGCGGGGGGGCCTACAATGAGCAGTTCTTC. Translating gives CASSTSGGAYNEQFF.

This chain links TRBV6-5 with TRBJ1-2; D possibly corresponds to TRBD1 (6 bases). V shed 1 base and J shed 7 bases, with 16 bases lying between them. The CDR3 contains 15 residues. Germline-derived CDR1 and CDR2 are MNHEY and SVGAGI. CDR3 sequence: CASSYWGATLAGYTF. In DNA, the CDR3 is TGTGCCAGCAGTTACTGGGGGGCCACCTTGGCTGGCTACACCTTC.

The CDR3 sequence is CASSLRRDYEQYF. The CDR3 DNA is TGCGCCAGCAGCTTGAGACGAGACTACGAGCAGTACTTC. V gene TRBV5-1 combines with J gene TRBJ2-7; D remains unclear. Germline V gives CDR1 SGHRS, CDR2 YFSETQ. Trimming took off 1 base at V and 3 bases at J, with 8 bases between the two ends. The CDR3 spans 13 residues.

The J gene is TRBJ1-5, the V gene TRBV28, with D uncertain. The CDR3 consists of 11 residues. V was pared by 3 bases and J by 7 bases, with 4 bases between. The germline V gene has CDR1 MDHEN and CDR2 SYDVKM. CDR3 DNA sequence: TGTGCCAGCAGTTTTAACCAGCCCCAGCATTTT. The encoded protein is CASSFNQPQHF.

The gene calls are TRBV18 and TRBJ2-7, with D possibly matching TRBD1 (6 bases). The V gene lost 2 bases and the J gene lost 0 bases, with 14 bases spanning the gap. Germline lookup yields CDR1 KGHSH and CDR2 LQKENI. The CDR3 sequence is 16 residues long. The CDR3 protein is CASSPKSGVISYEQYF. CDR3 nucleotides: TGTGCCAGCTCACCAAAATCAGGGGTGATCTCCTACGAGCAGTACTTC.

The genes are TRBV19 and TRBJ1-6, with a weak D call TRBD1 (5 bases). V was clipped by 5 bases and J by 4 bases, with 15 bases between them. CDR1 LNHDA and CDR2 SQIVND come from the germline V gene (reference sequence). This CDR3 is built from 16 residues. The CDR3 loop reads CASSPNGALYNSPLHF. The DNA of the CDR3 is TGTGCCAGTAGTCCGAACGGGGCTTTGTATAATTCACCCCTCCACTTT.

This chain uses TRBV29-1 with TRBJ2-5, with D perhaps matching TRBD1 (6 bases). V was clipped by 4 bases and J by 4 bases, with 16 bases between them. This CDR3 spans 14 amino acids. Germline V gene sequence: CDR1 SQVTM, CDR2 ANQGSEA. DNA for the CDR3: TGCAGCGTTGTAGAAGGGGGACCTCCAGAGACCCAGTACTTC. It codes for CSVVEGGPPETQYF.

V is TRBV2 and J is TRBJ2-2; weak D call: TRBD1 (5 bases). From germline, CDR1 is SNHLY and CDR2 FYNNEI. The CDR3 is made up of 14 amino acids. Trimming removed 6 bases from V and 3 bases from J, with 11 bases in between. DNA of the CDR3: TGTGCCAGCAGCGAACGGACATACACCGGGGAGCTGTTTTTT. Protein sequence: CASSERTYTGELFF.

V gene TRBV19 combines with J gene TRBJ2-7; D is perhaps TRBD1 (6 bases). CDR1 is LNHDA, CDR2 SQIVND, per germline (reference sequence). Trimming took off 5 bases at V and 3 bases at J, with 14 bases between the two ends. The CDR3 has 14 amino acids. CDR3 sequence (DNA): TGTGCCAGTAGTCCCACAGGGTTCGGCTACGAGCAGTACTTC. It codes for CASSPTGFGYEQYF.

The rearrangement links TRBV27 to TRBJ2-1; no reliable D call. The V end lost 2 bases, the J end lost 1 base, and 6 bases lay between the germline ends. The CDR3 contains 14 residues. Germline V gene lookup returns CDR1 MNHEY and CDR2 SMNVEV (reference sequence). CDR3 region: CASSLAVSYNEQFF. CDR3 DNA sequence: TGTGCCAGCAGTTTAGCGGTTTCCTACAATGAGCAGTTCTTC.

The gene calls are TRBV2 and TRBJ2-1; 12 bases are shared with TRBD2. V dropped 5 bases and J dropped 6; count of bases not matched to a gene: 5. In germline, CDR1 is SNHLY, CDR2 FYNNEI. This CDR3 has 15 amino acids. The CDR3: CASSPGLAGRNEQFF. The CDR3 region has the DNA TGTGCCAGCAGTCCGGGACTAGCGGGTCGCAATGAGCAGTTCTTC.

V is TRBV2 and J is TRBJ1-2; 7 bases match TRBD1. Unmatched junction bases numbered 11, after V lost 7 bases and J lost 6 bases. Germline CDR1 is SNHLY and CDR2 is FYNNEI. This CDR3 spans 14 amino acids. The CDR3 sequence: CASKETGTANGYTF. The DNA for the CDR3 is TGTGCCAGCAAAGAAACCGGGACAGCGAATGGCTACACCTTC.

The CDR3 spells CSSRGGQTSTDTQYF. The CDR3 DNA reads TGCAGCTCAAGAGGGGGGCAAACTAGCACAGATACGCAGTATTTT. This chain links TRBV29-1 with TRBJ2-3; D tentatively reads TRBD1 or TRBD2 (6 bases each). Trimming pared 8 bases from V and 0 bases from J, leaving 18 bases between. This CDR3 has 15 amino acids. Per the germline V gene, CDR1 is SQVTM and CDR2 is ANQGSEA.

The chain carries TRBV21-1 and TRBJ2-7; whether TRBD1, the table's D call, matches the DNA was not checked. TRBV21-1 is designated a pseudogene. CDR3 length: 13 residues. CDR3 DNA sequence: TGTGCCAGCATAGACGGACAGACCTACGAGCAGTACTTC. Its translation: CASIDGQTYEQYF.

This chain links TRBV10-1 with TRBJ2-1; 14 bases are a match to TRBD2. CDR3 length: 15 residues. V lost 10 bases to trimming and J lost 8 bases; unmatched junction nucleotides: 10. Germline CDR1 WNHNN, CDR2 SYGVQD (reference sequence). The CDR3 here is CATGLAGGPRDEQFF. In DNA, the CDR3 is TGCGCCACCGGACTAGCGGGGGGTCCGAGGGATGAGCAGTTCTTC.

The chain has TRBV6-6 and TRBJ1-3; 7 nucleotides match TRBD1. V lost 4 bases, J lost 0 bases, and 6 bases stayed unmatched. CDR3 length: 16 amino acids. The V gene's germline CDR1 is MNHNY and CDR2 SVGAGI (reference sequence). DNA for the CDR3: TGTGCCAGCAGTTCCCCGGGACAGAGCTCTGGAAACACCATATATTTT. It translates to CASSSPGQSSGNTIYF.

The table lists this clone with a few counts. This sequence joins TRBV7-9 and TRBJ1-3; TRBD1 matches 7 bases. Germline assignment: CDR1 SEHNR and CDR2 FQNEAQ (reference sequence). This CDR3 comprises 14 residues. J lost 5 bases, V lost 8 bases, and 9 bases had no gene match. The CDR3 loop is CASRDRDLRNTIYF. CDR3 sequence (DNA): TGTGCCAGCCGCGACAGGGATCTTAGAAACACCATATATTTT.

This rearrangement joins TRBV28 to TRBJ1-5; D unresolved. This CDR3 has 12 amino acids. From germline, CDR1 is MDHEN and CDR2 SYDVKM. V dropped 2 bases and J dropped 11 bases, with 10 bases sitting between them. CDR3 amino acids: CASSLTLRTQHF. DNA for the CDR3: TGTGCCAGCAGTTTAACACTCAGGACCCAGCATTTT.

The chain uses TRBV29-1 and TRBJ1-1; 8 positions match TRBD1. There are 13 residues in the CDR3. V dropped 7 bases and J dropped 3; count of bases not matched to a gene: 7. Germline V gene data show CDR1 as SQVTM and CDR2 as ANQGSEA. The CDR3 bases are TGCAGCGCCCGGACAGGGCCAGACACTGAAGCTTTCTTT. This gives the protein CSARTGPDTEAFF.

The CDR3 here is CASSSRRQGNEQYF. Here the CDR3 DNA reads TGTGCCAGCAGCTCTCGAAGACAGGGGAACGAGCAGTACTTC. V is TRBV7-2 and J is TRBJ2-7, with 8 positions matching TRBD1. The CDR3 extends over 14 amino acids. Germline V gene lookup returns CDR1 SGHTA and CDR2 FQGNSA. Trimming took 4 bases from V and 5 from J; bases not matched to a gene: 7.

The V and J genes are TRBV2 and TRBJ2-5; TRBD1 agrees at 8 bases. V was pared by 4 bases and J by 1 base, with 5 bases of the junction left unmatched. This CDR3 comprises 15 residues. Germline V lookup: CDR1 SNHLY, CDR2 FYNNEI. The CDR3 sequence is CASSAGTGLQETQYF. The CDR3 bases are TGTGCCAGCAGTGCCGGGACAGGACTCCAAGAGACCCAGTACTTC.